This TCR beta chain was sequenced for a study of technical replicates of blood from a few donors. Profiling relied on immunoSEQ multiplex PCR, and the TCRdb table lists in-frame clones only, not all of them. The sample shows about 94,000 clones, 90% to 96% of them seen only once. Trimming pared 5 bases from V and 1 base from J, leaving 11 bases between. Per the germline V gene, CDR1 is MDHEN and CDR2 is SYDVKM. CDR3 size: 14 residues. The sequenced sample was T cells isolated from PBMCs. The J gene is TRBJ1-2, the V gene TRBV28; weak D call: TRBD1 (6 bases). This TCR derives from a human donor in good health. The CDR3 DNA is TGTGCCAGCAGTCCCGAAGGGGGTAACTATGGCTACACCTTC. Translated: CASSPEGGNYGYTF.